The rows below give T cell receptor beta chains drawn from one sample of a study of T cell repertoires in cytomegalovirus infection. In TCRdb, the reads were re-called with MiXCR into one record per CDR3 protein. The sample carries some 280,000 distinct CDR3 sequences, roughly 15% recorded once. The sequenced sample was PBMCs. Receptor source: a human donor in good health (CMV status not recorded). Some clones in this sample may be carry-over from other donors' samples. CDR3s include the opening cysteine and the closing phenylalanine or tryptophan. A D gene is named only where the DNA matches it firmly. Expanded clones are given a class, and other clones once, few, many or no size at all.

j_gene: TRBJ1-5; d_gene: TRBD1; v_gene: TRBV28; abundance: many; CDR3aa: CASRQGTGGTPQHF; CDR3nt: TGTGCCAGCAGACAGGGGACAGGGGGCACGCCCCAGCATTTT
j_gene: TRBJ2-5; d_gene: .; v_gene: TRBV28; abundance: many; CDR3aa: CASSLPSRVETQYF; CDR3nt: TGTGCCAGCAGTTTACCCTCCCGGGTGGAGACCCAGTACTTC
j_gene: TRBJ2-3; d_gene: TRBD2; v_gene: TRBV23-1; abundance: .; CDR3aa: CASSPGLAGASFCDTQYF; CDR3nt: TGCGCCAGCAGTCCAGGACTAGCGGGGGCCTCCTTCTGTGATACGCAGTATTTT
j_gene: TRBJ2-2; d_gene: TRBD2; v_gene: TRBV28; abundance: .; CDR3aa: CASTSLAGTDTGELFF; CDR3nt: TGTGCCAGCACCTCACTAGCGGGGACTGATACCGGGGAGCTGTTTTTT
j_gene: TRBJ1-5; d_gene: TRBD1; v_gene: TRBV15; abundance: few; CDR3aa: CATSRVQGASQPQHF; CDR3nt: TGTGCCACCAGCAGAGTCCAGGGGGCTAGTCAGCCCCAGCATTTT
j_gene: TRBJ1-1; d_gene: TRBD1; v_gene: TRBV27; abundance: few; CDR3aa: CASNPYGDRVNTEAFF; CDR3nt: TGTGCCAGCAACCCCTACGGGGACAGGGTGAACACTGAAGCTTTCTTT
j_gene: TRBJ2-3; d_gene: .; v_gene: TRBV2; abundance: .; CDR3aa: CASSVRSGTDTQYF; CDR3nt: TGTGCCAGCAGTGTGCGGTCGGGCACAGATACGCAGTATTTT
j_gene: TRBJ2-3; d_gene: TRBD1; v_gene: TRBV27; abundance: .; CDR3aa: CASSLISRDRGSTDTQYF; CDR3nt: TGTGCCAGCAGTTTAATATCCCGGGACAGGGGCAGCACAGATACGCAGTATTTT
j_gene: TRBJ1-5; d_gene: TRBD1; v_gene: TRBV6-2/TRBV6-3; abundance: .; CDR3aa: CASSYRRGQGVSQPQHF; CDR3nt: TGTGCCAGCAGTTACCGTAGGGGACAGGGGGTCAGTCAGCCCCAGCATTTT
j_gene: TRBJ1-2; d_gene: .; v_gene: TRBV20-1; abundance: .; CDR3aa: CSAPLRPYGYTF; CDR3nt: TGCAGTGCCCCCTTAAGGCCCTATGGCTACACCTTC
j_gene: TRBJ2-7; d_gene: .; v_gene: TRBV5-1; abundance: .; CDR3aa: CASSAGWSGFEQYF; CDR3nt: TGCGCCAGCAGCGCCGGCTGGTCAGGGTTCGAGCAGTACTTC
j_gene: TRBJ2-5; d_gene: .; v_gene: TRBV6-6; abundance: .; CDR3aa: CASSYKNRWTDQETQYF; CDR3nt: TGTGCCAGCAGTTACAAAAATAGGTGGACAGACCAAGAGACCCAGTACTTC
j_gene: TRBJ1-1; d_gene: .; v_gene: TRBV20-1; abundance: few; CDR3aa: CSARNRAEAFF; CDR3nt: TGCAGTGCTAGAAACCGAGCTGAAGCTTTCTTT
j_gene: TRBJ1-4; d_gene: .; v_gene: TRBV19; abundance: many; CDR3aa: CASSSPALSNEKLFF; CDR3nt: TGTGCCAGTAGTTCGCCTGCCCTATCTAATGAAAAACTGTTTTTT
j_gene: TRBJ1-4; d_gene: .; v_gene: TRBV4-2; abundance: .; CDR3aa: CASSQEVTGFATNEKLFF; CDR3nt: TGTGCCAGCAGCCAAGAGGTCACAGGGTTTGCAACTAATGAAAAACTGTTTTTT
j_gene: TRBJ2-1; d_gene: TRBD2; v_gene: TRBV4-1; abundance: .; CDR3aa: CASSQVSSGSRNEQFF; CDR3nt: TGCGCCAGCAGCCAAGTTTCTAGCGGGAGCAGGAATGAGCAGTTCTTC
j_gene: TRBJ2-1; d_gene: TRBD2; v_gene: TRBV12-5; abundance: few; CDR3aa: CASGLVLSGLYNEQFF; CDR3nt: TGTGCTAGTGGTTTGGTACTTAGCGGGCTCTACAATGAGCAGTTCTTC
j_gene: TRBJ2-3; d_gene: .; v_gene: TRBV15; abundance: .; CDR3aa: CATKALGGSTDTQYF; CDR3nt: TGTGCCACCAAGGCCCTTGGCGGGAGCACAGATACGCAGTATTTT
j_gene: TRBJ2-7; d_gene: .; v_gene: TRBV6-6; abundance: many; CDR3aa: CASSYSAGNEQYF; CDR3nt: TGTGCCAGCAGTTACTCGGCAGGGAACGAGCAGTACTTC